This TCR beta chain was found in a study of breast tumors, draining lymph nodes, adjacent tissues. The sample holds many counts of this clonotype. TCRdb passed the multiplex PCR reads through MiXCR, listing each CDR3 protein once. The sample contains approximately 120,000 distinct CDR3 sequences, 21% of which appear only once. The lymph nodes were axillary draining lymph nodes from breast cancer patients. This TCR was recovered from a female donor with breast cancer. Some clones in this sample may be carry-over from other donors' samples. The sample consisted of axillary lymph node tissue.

The CDR3 DNA follows: TGTGCCAGCAGCCCTAGCGCGGGAGGCAGGAATGAGCAGTTCTTC. Protein: CASSPSAGGRNEQFF. This chain connects TRBV27 to TRBJ2-1; TRBD2 agrees at 8 bases. The CDR3 length is 15 residues. Trimming took 6 bases from V and 7 from J; bases not matched to a gene: 11. In germline, CDR1 is MNHEY, CDR2 SMNVEV (reference sequence).